The clone carrying this T cell receptor beta chain was picked up a small number of times. What it recognizes is unknown. These data come from a study of post-analysis software for immune sequencing data. Carried by the TCR beta cDNA libraries were unique molecular identifiers. One entry per CDR3 protein results from TCRdb running MiXCR on the PCR reads. There are hundreds of thousands of distinct CDR3 sequences in the sample; 44% occur only once, and about 1.5% lies in the top ten. The CDR3 is 13 amino acids. V was pared by 1 base and J by 6 bases, with 7 bases between. Germline lookup yields CDR1 KGHSH and CDR2 LQKENI. Notes on the study in general: Included in a set of a handful of TRBV segments more frequent in patients than controls were TRBV5-6, TRBV5-1 and TRBV20-1.

This clonotype was obtained from a girl aged 10 to 17 with multiple sclerosis. This chain links TRBV18 with TRBJ2-1; D uncertain. The sequencing input was blood. In DNA form, the CDR3 reads TGTGCCAGCTCACCACAGTCTAGCAATGAGCAGTTCTTC. The encoded protein is CASSPQSSNEQFF. The full variable domain, rest sourced from reference TRBV18 and TRBJ2-1, is NAGVMQNPRHLVRRRGQEARLRCSPMKGHSHVYWYRQLPEEGLKFMVYLQKENIIDESGMPKERFSAEFPKEGPSILRIQQVVRGDSAAYFCASSPQSSNEQFFGPGTRLTVL.